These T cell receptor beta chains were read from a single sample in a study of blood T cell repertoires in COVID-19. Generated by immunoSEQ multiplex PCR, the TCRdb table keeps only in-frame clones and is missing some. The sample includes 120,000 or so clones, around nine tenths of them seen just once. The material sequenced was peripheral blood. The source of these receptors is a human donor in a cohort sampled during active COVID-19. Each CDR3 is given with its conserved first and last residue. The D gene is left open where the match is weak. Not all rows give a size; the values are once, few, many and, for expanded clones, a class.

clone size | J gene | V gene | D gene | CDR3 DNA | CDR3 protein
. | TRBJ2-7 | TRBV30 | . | TGTGCCTGGAGTACCGGGACAACCTACGAGCAGTACTTC | CAWSTGTTYEQYF
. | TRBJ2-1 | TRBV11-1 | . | TGTGCCAGCGGCTCCAGCTCCTACAATGAGCAGTTCTTC | CASGSSSYNEQFF
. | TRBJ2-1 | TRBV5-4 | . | TGTGCCAGCAGCTTTAAAACAGGAAACAATGAGCAGTTCTTC | CASSFKTGNNEQFF
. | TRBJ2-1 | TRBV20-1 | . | TGCAGTGCTAGACCGGGAAATGAGCAGTTCTTC | CSARPGNEQFF
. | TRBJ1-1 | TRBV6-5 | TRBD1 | TGTGCCAGCAGTCCGCCGGGACAGTTGAACACTGAAGCTTTCTTT | CASSPPGQLNTEAFF
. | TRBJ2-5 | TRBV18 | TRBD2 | TGTGCCAGCTCACCGACCGGGGGGGCCGGAGAGACCCAGTACTTC | CASSPTGGAGETQYF
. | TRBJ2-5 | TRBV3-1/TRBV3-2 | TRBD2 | TGTGCCAGCAGCCAAGGGGACGGGAGGGCCGGAGAGACCCAGTACTTC | CASSQGDGRAGETQYF
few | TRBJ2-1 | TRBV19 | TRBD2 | TGTGCCAGTAGTATAGGTCGAGCGGGGGCCTACAATGAGCAGTTCTTC | CASSIGRAGAYNEQFF
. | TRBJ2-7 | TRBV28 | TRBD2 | TGTGCCAGCAGTTCCCCCGGGACTAGCGGAACTTACGAGCAGTACTTC | CASSSPGTSGTYEQYF
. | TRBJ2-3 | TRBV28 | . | TGTGCCAGCAGTTTCGGACAAGAAGGGGGTACGCAGTATTTT | CASSFGQEGGTQYF
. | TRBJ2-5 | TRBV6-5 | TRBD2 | TGTGCCAGCAGTCCTCAACCGACTAGCGGGGCGACCCAGTACTTC | CASSPQPTSGATQYF
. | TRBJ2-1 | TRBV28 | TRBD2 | TGTGCCAGCAGTCTAGGGACTAGCGGGAATTTCTTATCTAGAAGGTTCTTC | CASSLGTSGNFLSRRFF